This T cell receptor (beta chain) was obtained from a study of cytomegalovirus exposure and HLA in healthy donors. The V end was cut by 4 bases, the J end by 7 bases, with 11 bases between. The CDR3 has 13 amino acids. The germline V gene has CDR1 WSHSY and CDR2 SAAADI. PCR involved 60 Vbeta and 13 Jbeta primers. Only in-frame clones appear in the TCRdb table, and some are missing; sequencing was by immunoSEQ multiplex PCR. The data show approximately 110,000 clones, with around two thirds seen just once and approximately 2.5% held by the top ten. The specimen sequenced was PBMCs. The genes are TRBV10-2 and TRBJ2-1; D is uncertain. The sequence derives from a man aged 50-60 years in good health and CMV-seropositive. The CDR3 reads CASSALSVNEQFF. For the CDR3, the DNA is TGCGCCAGCAGTGCCCTCTCGGTAAATGAGCAGTTCTTC.